The 31 T cell receptor beta chains below were found in one sample sequenced in a study of T cells in Graves' hyperthyroidism and ophthalmopathy. Using RNA transcripts as the source, TCR beta CDR3 regions were amplified. HTBI primers were used for first-round RT-PCR of the TCR CDR3. TCRdb independently ran MiXCR on the multiplex PCR reads; one entry per CDR3 protein. The table lists about 570,000 distinct CDR3 sequences, 40% to 55% of them singletons. Sequencing was carried out using peripheral blood or thyroid tissue (not recorded which). Every receptor here comes from an adult woman with Graves' disease, either hyperthyroidism or ophthalmopathy (not recorded which).

The CDR3 reads CATSQTASTSGAGANVLTF. The CDR3 coding sequence is TGTGCCACCAGCCAAACCGCTTCAACTTCAGGGGCAGGGGCCAACGTCCTGACTTTC. J is TRBJ2-6 and V is TRBV15; D is possibly TRBD1 (6 bases). Germline lookup yields CDR1 LNHNV and CDR2 YYDKDF (reference sequence). V shed 5 bases and J shed 4 bases, with 24 bases lying between them. The CDR3 covers 19 residues.

The J gene is TRBJ1-1, the V gene TRBV7-9, with D possibly TRBD1 on 5 matching bases. V lost 5 bases, J lost 4 bases, and 14 bases lay in between. The germline V gene has CDR1 SEHNR and CDR2 FQNEAQ (reference sequence). The CDR3 has 14 amino acids. CDR3 in amino acids: CASSEGGVGTEAFF. The CDR3 DNA is TGTGCCAGCAGCGAAGGAGGGGTGGGCACTGAAGCTTTCTTT.

The gene calls are TRBV10-2 and TRBJ1-1; perhaps TRBD1 as D (5 bases). The length of the CDR3 is 17 residues. V was trimmed by 3 bases and J by 5 bases, leaving 22 bases between them. The germline gives CDR1 WSHSY, CDR2 SAAADI. CDR3 sequence (DNA): TGCGCCAGCAGTGACCCCACCGGGACTAGCGGGGGAACTGAAGCTTTCTTT. This translates into CASSDPTGTSGGTEAFF.

Note on this clonotype: A much larger clonotype is one base distant, so this may be a read error. This CDR3 is CASSDLRGGYEQYF. As DNA, the CDR3 is TGTGCCAGTAGCGACCTTAGAGGCGGTTACGAGCAGTACTTC. V is TRBV7-9 and J is TRBJ2-7, with a weak D call TRBD2 (5 bases). V shed 9 bases and J shed 4 bases, with 19 bases lying between them. Germline V gene sequence: CDR1 SEHNR, CDR2 FQNEAQ (reference sequence). The CDR3 totals 14 residues.

This clonotype was seen many times. The rearrangement links TRBV7-9 to TRBJ1-4; TRBD1 aligns across 8 bases. The V gene's germline CDR1 is SEHNR and CDR2 FQNEAQ (reference sequence). The CDR3 consists of 17 residues. V was pared by 7 bases and J by 5 bases, with 15 bases of the junction left unmatched. The CDR3 DNA reads as TGTGCCAGCACTCCGGGACAGGAACATTTCAGAAATGAAAAACTGTTTTTT. This translates into CASTPGQEHFRNEKLFF.

There are many counts of this clonotype. The chain uses TRBV10-3 and TRBJ1-6, with 8 bases aligning to TRBD1. V dropped 2 bases and J dropped 9; count of bases not matched to a gene: 3. Per germline, CDR1 ENHRY and CDR2 SYGVKD. This CDR3 region has 14 residues. The CDR3 DNA sequence: TGTGCCATCAGTGAGGGACAGGGAATTTCACCCCTCCACTTT. It is translated as CAISEGQGISPLHF.

This clonotype was counted ten times or more. The rearrangement uses TRBV19 and TRBJ2-3, with D possibly being TRBD2 (6 bases). The CDR3 extends over 13 amino acids. The germline CDR1 and CDR2 sequences are LNHDA and SQIVND (reference sequence). With 10 bases removed from V and 4 bases from J, the gap between germline ends came to 15 bases. The CDR3 sequence: CATGGVASDTQYF. In nucleotides, the CDR3 is TGTGCCACTGGAGGGGTCGCCTCAGATACGCAGTATTTT.

The sample holds many counts of this clonotype. V gene TRBV5-6 combines with J gene TRBJ2-7; D is perhaps TRBD1 (5 bases). The V gene lost 3 bases and the J gene lost 3 bases, with 13 bases spanning the gap. CDR3 length: 14 residues. Per germline, CDR1 SGHDT and CDR2 YYEEEE. CDR3 in DNA: TGTGCCAGCAGCTCGCGGTTGGGGCACTACGAGCAGTACTTC. Translated: CASSSRLGHYEQYF.

This clonotype has only one observation. This rearrangement joins TRBV28 to TRBJ2-3; weak D call: TRBD2 (6 bases). The CDR3 loop spans 13 amino acids. The germline V and J ends were trimmed by 8 bases and 2 bases, with 11 bases remaining between them. In germline, CDR1 is MDHEN, CDR2 SYDVKM. The CDR3 DNA follows: TGTGCCAGCGACGGCGGGAACACAGATACGCAGTATTTT. It codes for CASDGGNTDTQYF.

The V call is TRBV25-1, the J call TRBJ1-2; D is undetermined. The CDR3 consists of 13 residues. Per germline, CDR1 MGHDK and CDR2 SYGVNS. The V and J ends lost 11 bases and 4 bases respectively, with 17 bases between them. CDR3 region: CAWPEVPVYGYTF. In nucleotides, the CDR3 is TGTGCCTGGCCCGAAGTACCCGTCTATGGCTACACCTTC.

The table lists this clonotype with many counts. This chain links TRBV5-1 with TRBJ2-2, with D tentatively TRBD1 (6 bases). Trimming left V 1 base short and J 3 bases short, with 10 bases between. This CDR3 contains 15 residues. Germline lookup yields CDR1 SGHRS and CDR2 YFSETQ. In nucleotides, the CDR3 is TGCGCCAGCAGCTTGTTGGGACAAGACACCGGGGAGCTGTTTTTT. Translating it yields CASSLLGQDTGELFF.

This clonotype was counted at least ten times. The chain employs TRBV5-1 and TRBJ1-1; D is unresolved. Germline V CDR1 and CDR2: SGHRS, YFSETQ. This CDR3 contains 15 residues. V was trimmed by 4 bases and J by 3 bases, leaving 16 bases between them. The CDR3 DNA reads TGCGCCAGCAGCCCCCCGTTGGGTATCGACACTGAAGCTTTCTTT. Protein product: CASSPPLGIDTEAFF.

This clonotype was counted ten times or more. This sequence joins TRBV20-1 and TRBJ2-2, with unresolved D. There are 15 residues in the CDR3. V was cut by 3 bases and J by 1 base, with 12 bases left in between. The germline V gene has CDR1 DFQATT and CDR2 SNEGSKA (reference sequence). CDR3 sequence reads: CSARRHIVNTGELFF. The CDR3 DNA reads TGCAGTGCTAGGAGACATATAGTGAACACCGGGGAGCTGTTTTTT.

This clonotype was recorded at least ten times. The J gene is TRBJ1-6, the V gene TRBV5-1; D gene ambiguous. This CDR3 is built from 15 residues. Germline CDR1 and CDR2: SGHRS and YFSETQ. Trimming took off 0 bases at V and 7 bases at J, with 11 bases between the two ends. The CDR3 is CASSLGGDRNSPLHF. In nucleotides, the CDR3 is TGCGCCAGCAGCTTGGGCGGGGATCGGAATTCACCCCTCCACTTT.

The chain has TRBV7-2 and TRBJ2-7; TRBD2 aligns across 11 bases. The CDR3 contains 22 residues. The germline gives CDR1 SGHTA, CDR2 FQGNSA. J lost 1 base, V lost 4 bases, and 24 bases had no gene match. The CDR3 is CASSSTVGLLAGGLRVSYEQYF. The CDR3 bases are TGTGCCAGCAGCTCCACCGTCGGCCTTTTAGCGGGAGGGCTCAGGGTGTCCTACGAGCAGTACTTC.

This clonotype appeared many times. This chain links TRBV5-4 with TRBJ2-7; D may be TRBD2 (6 bases). CDR3 size: 16 residues. The germline V gene has CDR1 SGHNT and CDR2 YYREEE (reference sequence). The germline V and J ends were trimmed by 2 bases and 1 base, with 16 bases remaining between them. The CDR3 bases are TGTGCCAGCAGCTTTACTGTCGGGGGTGAGTCCTACGAGCAGTACTTC. It specifies CASSFTVGGESYEQYF. Filled out from reference TRBV5-4 and TRBJ2-7, the complete variable domain reads ETGVTQSPTHLIKTRGQQVTLRCSSQSGHNTVSWYQQALGQGPQFIFQYYREEENGRGNFPPRFSGLQFPNYSSELNVNALELDDSALYLCASSFTVGGESYEQYFGPGTRLTVT.

This clonotype showed up many times. The chain links TRBV4-2 to TRBJ2-7, with 15 nucleotides matching TRBD2. The germline V gene has CDR1 LGHNA and CDR2 YNFKEQ. The CDR3 is made up of 16 amino acids. With V trimmed by 1 base and J by 2 bases, 0 bases remained unmatched. The CDR3 region has the DNA TGTGCCAGCAGCCAAGGGACTAGCGGGAGGGCCTACGAGCAGTACTTC. It codes for CASSQGTSGRAYEQYF.

The V and J genes are TRBV27 and TRBJ1-6; 10 bases map to TRBD1. The CDR3 consists of 14 residues. Germline values: CDR1 MNHEY, CDR2 SMNVEV (reference sequence). Trimming at V came to 1 base and at J to 9 bases, leaving 0 bases not matched to a gene. The CDR3 nucleotides read TGTGCCAGCAGTTTATGGGACAGGGGTTCACCCCTCCACTTT. Its protein is CASSLWDRGSPLHF.

Details on this clonotype: Just one base apart from a much larger clone, this may be a read error. The rearrangement joins TRBV6-1 to TRBJ1-4; TRBD1 aligns across 7 bases. From germline, CDR1 is MNHNS and CDR2 SASEGT. V was pared by 8 bases and J by 4 bases, with 13 bases of the junction left unmatched. The CDR3 runs 16 residues. The CDR3 region has the DNA TGTGCCAGCGCCGGAAGGTTGGGACAGCTTAATGAAAAACTGTTTTTT. This translates into CASAGRLGQLNEKLFF.

V and J are TRBV5-1 and TRBJ1-2, with TRBD1 matching 9 bases. From germline, CDR1 is SGHRS and CDR2 YFSETQ. CDR3 length: 15 residues. With 1 base clipped from V and 3 bases from J, the junction kept 4 bases outside the gene matches. CDR3 loop: CASSLTGGDDYGYTF. Here the CDR3 DNA reads TGCGCCAGCAGCTTGACAGGGGGCGATGACTATGGCTACACCTTC.

Many counts were recorded for this clonotype. CDR3 amino acids: CASSFTSGSKSNTGELFF. CDR3 nucleotides: TGTGCCAGCAGCTTCACTAGCGGGAGTAAATCGAACACCGGGGAGCTGTTTTTT. This chain links TRBV11-3 with TRBJ2-2, with 11 positions matching TRBD2. CDR3 length equals 18 residues. CDR1 and CDR2 (germline): SGHNT, YENEEA. V gave up 3 bases and J gave up 0 bases; unmatched junction bases: 6.

This clonotype was detected many times. This chain uses TRBV9 with TRBJ2-5; TRBD2 matches 8 bases. Trimming took 1 base from V and 5 from J; bases not matched to a gene: 10. The CDR3 has 16 residues. Per germline, CDR1 SGDLS and CDR2 YYNGEE. CDR3 DNA: TGTGCCAGCAGCGTACAAGCGAAAGCGGGAGTGGAGACCCAGTACTTC. This codes for CASSVQAKAGVETQYF.

This clonotype was recorded a few times. The V and J genes are TRBV3-1 and TRBJ1-2; no clear D. Trimming left V 0 bases short and J 3 bases short, with 8 bases between. There are 14 residues in the CDR3. CDR1 LGHDT and CDR2 YNNKEL come from the germline V gene (reference sequence). DNA of the CDR3: TGTGCCAGCAGCCAAGATGCGGGCGACTATGGCTACACCTTC. This encodes CASSQDAGDYGYTF.

The chain couples TRBV7-3 to TRBJ1-1; D ambiguous. The CDR3 is made up of 16 amino acids. CDR1 is SGHTA and CDR2 is FQGTGA in the germline V gene. V gave up 3 bases and J gave up 1 base, with 15 bases separating them. CDR3 loop: CASSLSPGGKNTEAFF. CDR3 bases: TGTGCCAGCAGCTTGTCTCCCGGAGGAAAGAACACTGAAGCTTTCTTT.

As regards this clonotype: This may come from a read error, since a much larger clone is one base off. The chain couples TRBV5-1 to TRBJ2-7; D gene uncertain. Looked up from germline, CDR1 is SGHRS and CDR2 is YFSETQ. The CDR3 has 15 residues. The CDR3 DNA sequence: TGTGCCAGCAGCCCGAGATCCGGCCGTTTTTACGAGCAGTACTTC. It encodes CASSPRSGRFYEQYF.

This clonotype was counted many times. The chain uses TRBV5-1 and TRBJ1-1, with TRBD1 matching over 7 bases. Germline values: CDR1 SGHRS, CDR2 YFSETQ. This CDR3 contains 15 residues. J lost 3 bases, V lost 4 bases, and 9 bases had no gene match. DNA for the CDR3: TGCGCCAGCAGCAAGACAGGGAGGTCCGACACTGAAGCTTTCTTT. As protein: CASSKTGRSDTEAFF.

This chain connects TRBV10-2 to TRBJ1-6; D is possibly TRBD1 (5 bases). Trimming took off 7 bases at V and 7 bases at J, with 14 bases between the two ends. Germline V CDR1 and CDR2: WSHSY, SAAADI. The CDR3 has 14 residues. The CDR3 loop reads CASTAGRRNSPLHF. CDR3 coding DNA: TGCGCCAGCACGGCAGGGCGGCGGAATTCACCCCTCCACTTT.

V is TRBV9 and J is TRBJ2-1, with TRBD2 identical over 10 bases. Germline lookup yields CDR1 SGDLS and CDR2 YYNGEE. The ends lost 4 bases at V and 7 bases at J; junction bases unmatched: 8. This CDR3 is 15 amino acids long. The CDR3 loop reads CASSMTSGRTNEQFF. The CDR3 DNA reads TGTGCCAGCAGCATGACTAGCGGGCGGACTAATGAGCAGTTCTTC.

The chain is built from TRBV7-2 and TRBJ1-2; 9 bases match TRBD1. The CDR3 length is 13 residues. The V gene's germline CDR1 is SGHTA and CDR2 FQGNSA. V was clipped by 5 bases and J by 10 bases; unmatched bases: 8. This CDR3 reads CASSGRQGGIYTF. The CDR3 DNA sequence: TGTGCCAGCAGCGGACGACAGGGGGGGATCTACACCTTC.

The chain uses TRBV7-9 and TRBJ2-5; D gene unclear. Looked up from germline, CDR1 is SEHNR and CDR2 is FQNEAQ (reference sequence). The CDR3 runs 14 residues. Trimming left V 0 bases short and J 5 bases short, with 10 bases between. The chain's CDR3 is CASSLALVRETQYF. The CDR3 coding sequence is TGTGCCAGCAGCTTAGCGTTGGTCCGGGAGACCCAGTACTTC.

V and J are TRBV11-2 and TRBJ2-3, with 8 nucleotides matching TRBD2. Germline loops: CDR1 SGHAT, CDR2 FQNNGV. The CDR3 extends over 15 amino acids. The junction had 5 bases not matched to a gene; V was cut back by 4 bases and J by 2 bases. The chain's CDR3 is CASSSTGGITDTQYF. The CDR3 region has the DNA TGTGCCAGCAGCTCGACGGGAGGGATCACAGATACGCAGTATTTT.